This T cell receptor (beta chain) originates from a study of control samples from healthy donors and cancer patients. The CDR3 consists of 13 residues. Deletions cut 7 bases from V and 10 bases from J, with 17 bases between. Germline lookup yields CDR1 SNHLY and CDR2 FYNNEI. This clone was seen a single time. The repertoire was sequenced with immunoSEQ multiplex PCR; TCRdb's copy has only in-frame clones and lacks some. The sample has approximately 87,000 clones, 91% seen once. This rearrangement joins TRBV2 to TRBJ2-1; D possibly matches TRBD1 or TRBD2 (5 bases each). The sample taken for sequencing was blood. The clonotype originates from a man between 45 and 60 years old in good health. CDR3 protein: CASTEGLRREQFF. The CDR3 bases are TGTGCCAGCACCGAGGGGCTCCGCAGGGAGCAGTTCTTC. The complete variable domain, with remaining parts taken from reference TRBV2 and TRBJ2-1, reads EPEVTQTPSHQVTQMGQEVILRCVPISNHLYFYWYRQILGQKVEFLVSFYNNEISEKSEIFDDQFSVERPDGSNFTLKIRSTKLEDSAMYFCASTEGLRREQFFGPGTRLTVL.